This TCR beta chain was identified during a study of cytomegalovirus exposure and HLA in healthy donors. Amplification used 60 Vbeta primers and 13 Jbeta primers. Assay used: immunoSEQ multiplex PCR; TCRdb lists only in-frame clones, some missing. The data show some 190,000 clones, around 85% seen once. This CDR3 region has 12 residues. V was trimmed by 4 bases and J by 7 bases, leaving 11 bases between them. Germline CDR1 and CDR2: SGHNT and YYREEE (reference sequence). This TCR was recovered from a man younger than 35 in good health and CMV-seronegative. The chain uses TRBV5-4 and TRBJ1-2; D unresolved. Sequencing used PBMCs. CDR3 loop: CASSGPPGGYTF. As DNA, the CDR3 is TGTGCCAGCAGCGGCCCCCCGGGTGGCTACACCTTC.